This TCR beta chain stems from a study of cytomegalovirus exposure and HLA in healthy donors. The germline V gene has CDR1 SGDLS and CDR2 YYNGEE. The length of the CDR3 is 15 residues. V was pared by 3 bases and J by 5 bases, with 17 bases between. PCR employed 60 Vbeta and 13 Jbeta primers. The assay was immunoSEQ multiplex PCR, and TCRdb's table has in-frame clones only and misses some. The data hold under 200,000 clones, with around 84% observed a single time. This receptor was taken from a man aged 45-60 years in good health and CMV-seropositive. The genes are TRBV9 and TRBJ1-2; unclear D gene. Sequenced: PBMCs. In DNA form, the CDR3 reads TGTGCCAGCAGCGCGCCGGGATCAGAGAGGTATGGCTACACCTTC. Protein sequence: CASSAPGSERYGYTF.